The text below deals with one T cell receptor beta chain. The entry originates in a study of T cell responses to AZD1222 COVID-19 vaccine. Overall study: Second-dose intervals near 4 or 12 weeks were combined.

TCRdb keeps only in-frame clones here, not all; method: immunoSEQ multiplex PCR. The table shows about 150,000 clones, with 90% to 95% occurring only once. This CDR3 is 14 amino acids long. Germline CDR1 MNHEY, CDR2 SVGAGI. The germline V and J ends were trimmed by 6 bases and 5 bases, with 16 bases remaining between them. The chain combines TRBV6-5 with TRBJ2-5, with D maybe TRBD2 (5 bases). The sequences come from peripheral blood, collected on day 0 of AZD1222 vaccination. The clonotype comes from an adult in good health. The CDR3 protein is CASRALAQSETQYF. The DNA for the CDR3 is TGTGCCAGCAGGGCCCTAGCTCAGAGTGAGACCCAGTACTTC.